The clone carrying this TCR beta chain came up a few times. The sample originates from a study of T cells in Graves' hyperthyroidism and ophthalmopathy. The CDR3 has 15 amino acids. CDR1 and CDR2 from the germline V gene are LNHDA and SQIVND (reference sequence). Trimming at V came to 2 bases and at J to 6 bases, leaving 6 bases not matched to a gene. The source material, RNA transcripts, was used to amplify TCR beta CDR3 regions. Researchers ran a first-round RT-PCR on the TCR CDR3 using the HTBI primer set. TCRdb used MiXCR to reprocess the multiplex PCR reads, holding one entry per CDR3 protein. The repertoire includes hundreds of thousands of distinct CDR3 sequences, less than 20% of them detected once, and about half sits in the top ten.

Sequenced material: blood. The chain couples TRBV19 to TRBJ2-2; TRBD2 aligns across 7 bases. This receptor was taken from a man aged 35 to 55 with Graves' ophthalmopathy. CDR3 DNA: TGTGCCAGTAGTATATTGAGGGGAGGGGCCGGGGAGCTGTTTTTT. This encodes CASSILRGGAGELFF.